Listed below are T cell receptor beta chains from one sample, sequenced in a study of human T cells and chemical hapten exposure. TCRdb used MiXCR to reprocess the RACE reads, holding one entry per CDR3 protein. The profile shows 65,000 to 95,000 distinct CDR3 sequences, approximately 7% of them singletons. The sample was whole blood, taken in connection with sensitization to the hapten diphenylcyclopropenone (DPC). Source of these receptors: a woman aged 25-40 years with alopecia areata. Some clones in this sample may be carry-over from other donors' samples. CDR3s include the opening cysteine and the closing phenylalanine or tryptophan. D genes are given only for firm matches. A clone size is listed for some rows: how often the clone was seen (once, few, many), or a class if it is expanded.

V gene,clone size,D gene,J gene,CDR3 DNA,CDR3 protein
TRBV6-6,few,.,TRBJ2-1,TGTGCCAGCAGTTACTCTGGCGGGACGGATGAGCAGTTCTTC,CASSYSGGTDEQFF
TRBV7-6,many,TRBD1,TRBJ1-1,TGTGCCAGCAGCCCCGGGACAGGCCCCACTGAAGCTTTCTTT,CASSPGTGPTEAFF
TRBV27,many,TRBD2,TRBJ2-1,TGTGCCAGCCTCGCTAGCGGGGGGCCGCCGCGTGGGAATGAGCAGTTCTTC,CASLASGGPPRGNEQFF
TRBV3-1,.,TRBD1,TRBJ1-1,TGTGCCAGCAGCCAAGACAGGGACAGGGGGGGTGAAGCTTTCTTT,CASSQDRDRGGEAFF
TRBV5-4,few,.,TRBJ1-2,TGTGCCAGCAGCCTCCGTACGAGTTATAACTATGGCTACAACTTC,CASSLRTSYNYGYNF
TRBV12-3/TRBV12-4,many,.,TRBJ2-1,TGTGCCAGCAGTTTAGCGCTAAGGGATAGAAGGGATGAGCAGTTCTTC,CASSLALRDRRDEQFF
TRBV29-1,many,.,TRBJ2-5,TGCAGCGTTGCGGGGGTGGGCGAGACCCAGTACTTC,CSVAGVGETQYF
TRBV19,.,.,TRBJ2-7,TGTGCCAGTAGTAGGGAAGGGGCGCCCTCCACCTACGAGCAGTACTTC,CASSREGAPSTYEQYF
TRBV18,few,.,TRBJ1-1,TGTGCCAGCTCACCAAGCCCCGGGGGCACTGAAGCTTTCTTT,CASSPSPGGTEAFF
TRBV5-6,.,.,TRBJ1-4,TGTGCCAGCAGCTCCAGGGTTCAGGAAAAACTGTTTTTT,CASSSRVQEKLFF
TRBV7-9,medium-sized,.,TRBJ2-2,TGTGCCAGCACCCCCTCCGGGGGAATCGACACCGGGGAGCTGTTTTTT,CASTPSGGIDTGELFF
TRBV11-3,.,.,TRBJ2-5,TGTGCCAGCAGCCGACTAGGTGCCAAATCAGACCAAGAGACCCAGTACTTC,CASSRLGAKSDQETQYF
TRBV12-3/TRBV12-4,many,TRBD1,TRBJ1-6,TGTGCCAGCAGTTGGTCAACAGGGGGCCGTTCACCCCTCCACTTT,CASSWSTGGRSPLHF
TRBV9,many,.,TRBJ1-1,TGTGCCAGCAGCGCCCTGAACACTGAAGCTTTCTTT,CASSALNTEAFF
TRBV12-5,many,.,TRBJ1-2,TGTGCTAGTGGGGTAGGGCAGACCAACTATGGCTACACCTTC,CASGVGQTNYGYTF
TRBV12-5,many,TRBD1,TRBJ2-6,TGTGCTAGTGCCCTCCCCGGGGACAGGGAGGGGTCTGGGGCCAACGTCCTGACTTTC,CASALPGDREGSGANVLTF